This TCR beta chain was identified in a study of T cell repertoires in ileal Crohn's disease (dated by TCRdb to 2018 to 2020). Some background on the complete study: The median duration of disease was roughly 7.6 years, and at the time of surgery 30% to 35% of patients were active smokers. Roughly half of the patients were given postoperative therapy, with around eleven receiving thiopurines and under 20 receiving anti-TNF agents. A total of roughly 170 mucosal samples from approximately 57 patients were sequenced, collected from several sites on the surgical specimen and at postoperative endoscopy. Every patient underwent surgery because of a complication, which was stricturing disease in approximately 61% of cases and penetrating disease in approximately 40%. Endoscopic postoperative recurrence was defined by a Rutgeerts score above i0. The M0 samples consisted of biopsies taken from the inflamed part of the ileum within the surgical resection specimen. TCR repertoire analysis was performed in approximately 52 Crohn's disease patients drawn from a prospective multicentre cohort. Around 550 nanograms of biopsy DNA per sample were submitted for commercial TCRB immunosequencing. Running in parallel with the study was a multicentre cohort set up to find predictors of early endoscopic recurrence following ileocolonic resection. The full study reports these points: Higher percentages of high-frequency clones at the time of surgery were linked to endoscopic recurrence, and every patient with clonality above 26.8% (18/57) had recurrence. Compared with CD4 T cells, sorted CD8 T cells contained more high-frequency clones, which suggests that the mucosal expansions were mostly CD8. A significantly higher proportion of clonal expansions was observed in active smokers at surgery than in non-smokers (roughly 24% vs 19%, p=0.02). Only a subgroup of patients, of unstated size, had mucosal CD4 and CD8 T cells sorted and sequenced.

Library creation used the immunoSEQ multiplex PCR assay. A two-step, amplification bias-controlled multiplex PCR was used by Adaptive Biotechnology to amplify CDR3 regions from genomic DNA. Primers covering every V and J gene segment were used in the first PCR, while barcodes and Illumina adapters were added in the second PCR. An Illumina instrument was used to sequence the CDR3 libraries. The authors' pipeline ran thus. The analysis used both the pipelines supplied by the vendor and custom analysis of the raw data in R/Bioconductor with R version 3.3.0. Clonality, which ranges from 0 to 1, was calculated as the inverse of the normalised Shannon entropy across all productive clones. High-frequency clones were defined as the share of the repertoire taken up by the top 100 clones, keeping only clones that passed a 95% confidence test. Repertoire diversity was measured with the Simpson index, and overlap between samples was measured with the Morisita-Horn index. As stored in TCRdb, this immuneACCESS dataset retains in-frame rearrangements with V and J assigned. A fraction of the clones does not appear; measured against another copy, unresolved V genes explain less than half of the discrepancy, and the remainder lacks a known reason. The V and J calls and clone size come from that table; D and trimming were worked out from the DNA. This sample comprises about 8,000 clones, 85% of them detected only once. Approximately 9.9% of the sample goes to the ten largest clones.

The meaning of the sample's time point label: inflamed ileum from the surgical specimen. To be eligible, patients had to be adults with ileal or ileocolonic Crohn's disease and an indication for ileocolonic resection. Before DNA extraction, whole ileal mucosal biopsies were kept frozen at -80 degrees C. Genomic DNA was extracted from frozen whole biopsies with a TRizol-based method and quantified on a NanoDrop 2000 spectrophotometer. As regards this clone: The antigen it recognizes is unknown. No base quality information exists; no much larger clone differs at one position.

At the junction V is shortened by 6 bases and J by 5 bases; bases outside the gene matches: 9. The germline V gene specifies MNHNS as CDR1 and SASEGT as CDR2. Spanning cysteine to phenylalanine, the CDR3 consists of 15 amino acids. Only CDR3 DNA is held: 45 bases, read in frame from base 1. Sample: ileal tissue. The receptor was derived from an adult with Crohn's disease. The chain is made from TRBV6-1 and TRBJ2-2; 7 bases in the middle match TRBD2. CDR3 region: CASRGGRVQTGELFF. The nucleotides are TGTGCCAGCAGGGGGGGGAGGGTTCAGACCGGGGAGCTGTTTTTT.